The clone carrying this TCR beta chain was observed a single time. Given a much more abundant clone one base away, this may be a read error. The iRepertoire nested amplicon-rescue multiplex PCR amplified TCR alpha and beta CDR3s from RNA. TCRdb reanalysed the multiplex PCR reads using MiXCR and keeps one entry per CDR3 protein. This sample has 100,000 to 150,000 distinct CDR3 sequences, with around 23% found just once. This entry is derived from a study of glioma-infiltrating T cells. Per the germline V gene, CDR1 is KGHSH and CDR2 is LQKENI. Trimming took 2 bases from V and 7 from J, leaving 10 bases between them. This CDR3 has 13 amino acids.

The TCR sequence derives from a human donor with low-grade glioma or glioblastoma, undergoing nonglioma brain surgery, or in good health (not recorded which). The sample consisted of glioma tissue, nonneoplastic brain tissue, or PBMCs (not recorded which). This chain links TRBV18 with TRBJ2-3; TRBD2 is a possible D gene (5 bases). The DNA of the CDR3 is TGTGCCAGCTCACCAGGTAGCGCATATACGCAGTATTTT. It translates to CASSPGSAYTQYF.